This is a list of T cell receptor beta chains from one sample in a study of cytomegalovirus exposure and HLA in healthy donors. Assay used: immunoSEQ multiplex PCR; TCRdb lists only in-frame clones, some missing. This sample's table reports some 110,000 clones. Sequenced input: PBMCs. The receptors originated from a man between 25 and 39 years old in good health and CMV-seronegative. Both conserved end residues are part of each CDR3. Each record gives: J gene, D gene, V gene, CDR3 protein, CDR3 DNA. D genes are given only for firm matches.

>TRBJ1-1|.|TRBV5-5
CASSRGGRRPEAFF
TGTGCCAGCAGCCGGGGAGGCAGGCGCCCTGAAGCTTTCTTT
>TRBJ2-3|.|TRBV27
CASSSSTTDTQYF
TGTGCCAGCAGTTCCAGTACCACAGATACGCAGTATTTT
>TRBJ2-2|TRBD2|TRBV5-1
CASSLAPSGRVNTGELFF
TGCGCCAGCAGCTTGGCCCCTAGCGGGAGGGTAAACACCGGGGAGCTGTTTTTT
>TRBJ2-5|.|TRBV12-1
CASRAVTWYF
TGTGCCAGCAGAGCCGTAACCTGGTACTTC
>TRBJ2-5|.|TRBV18
CASSPSLEGFAETQYF
TGTGCCAGCTCACCATCCTTGGAGGGGTTTGCAGAGACCCAGTACTTC
>TRBJ1-1|TRBD1|TRBV9
CASSVASGQPQLNTEAFF
TGTGCCAGCAGCGTAGCTTCGGGACAGCCACAACTGAACACTGAAGCTTTCTTT
>TRBJ2-7|.|TRBV6-6
CASSYSRVAEQYF
TGTGCCAGCAGTTACTCCCGGGTCGCCGAGCAGTACTTC
>TRBJ2-3|TRBD2|TRBV29-1
CSVRGGLGTGDTQYF
TGCAGCGTAAGAGGGGGACTAGGGACCGGGGATACGCAGTATTTT
>TRBJ1-6|TRBD1|TRBV7-2
CASSLGTGANSPLHF
TGTGCCAGCAGCTTAGGGACAGGTGCCAATTCACCCCTCCACTTT
>TRBJ2-3|.|TRBV7-2
CASSFGSTDTQYF
TGTGCCAGCAGCTTCGGGAGCACAGATACGCAGTATTTT
>TRBJ2-7|TRBD1|TRBV30
CAWSQRDRSDEQYF
TGTGCCTGGAGTCAACGGGACAGGTCCGACGAGCAGTACTTC
>TRBJ2-3|TRBD2|TRBV11-2
CASSLGEGVVDTQYF
TGTGCCAGCAGCTTAGGGGAGGGAGTAGTGGATACGCAGTATTTT
>TRBJ1-1|TRBD1|TRBV6-6
CASSYSTGADEAFF
TGTGCCAGCAGTTACAGTACAGGGGCGGATGAAGCTTTCTTT
>TRBJ1-4|.|TRBV19
CASSIGGPGEKLFF
TGTGCCAGTAGTATCGGGGGGCCGGGTGAAAAACTGTTTTTT
>TRBJ1-1|TRBD1|TRBV5-1
CASSLVGQATTEAFF
TGCGCCAGCAGCTTGGTGGGACAGGCCACCACTGAAGCTTTCTTT
>TRBJ1-3|.|TRBV29-1
CSVPGAGNTIYF
TGCAGCGTTCCGGGGGCTGGAAACACCATATATTTT
>TRBJ1-2|.|TRBV6-1
CASSEASGVGYTF
TGTGCCAGCAGTGAAGCGTCGGGAGTCGGCTACACCTTC
>TRBJ1-5|.|TRBV28
CASREGGLGQPQHF
TGTGCCAGCAGGGAGGGGGGGTTGGGTCAGCCCCAGCATTTT
>TRBJ2-1|TRBD1|TRBV29-1
CSAERTGVYNEQFF
TGCAGCGCCGAAAGGACAGGCGTCTACAATGAGCAGTTCTTC
>TRBJ2-1|TRBD2|TRBV7-6
CASSLGAGEFGEQFF
TGTGCCAGCAGCTTAGGGGCGGGAGAATTTGGTGAGCAGTTCTTC
>TRBJ2-1|.|TRBV15
CATSRGLGHRIF
TGTGCCACCAGCAGAGGGTTGGGACACCGGATCTTC
>TRBJ1-3|.|TRBV7-3
CASSLSLGDTIYF
TGTGCCAGCAGCTTATCCCTCGGGGACACCATATATTTT
>TRBJ2-3|.|TRBV11-2
CASSLGRGTDTQYF
TGTGCCAGCAGCTTAGGTAGGGGAACAGATACGCAGTATTTT
>TRBJ1-6|.|TRBV7-9
CASSPRWVMNSPLHF
TGTGCCAGCAGCCCGAGGTGGGTTATGAATTCACCCCTCCACTTT
>TRBJ1-1|.|TRBV5-3
CARSLLECPNTEAFF
TGTGCCAGAAGCTTGTTAGAGTGTCCGAACACTGAAGCTTTCTTT
>TRBJ1-4|.|TRBV11-2
CASSPRGGDTGREKLFF
TGTGCCAGCAGCCCAAGGGGTGGGGACACCGGGCGTGAAAAACTGTTTTTT